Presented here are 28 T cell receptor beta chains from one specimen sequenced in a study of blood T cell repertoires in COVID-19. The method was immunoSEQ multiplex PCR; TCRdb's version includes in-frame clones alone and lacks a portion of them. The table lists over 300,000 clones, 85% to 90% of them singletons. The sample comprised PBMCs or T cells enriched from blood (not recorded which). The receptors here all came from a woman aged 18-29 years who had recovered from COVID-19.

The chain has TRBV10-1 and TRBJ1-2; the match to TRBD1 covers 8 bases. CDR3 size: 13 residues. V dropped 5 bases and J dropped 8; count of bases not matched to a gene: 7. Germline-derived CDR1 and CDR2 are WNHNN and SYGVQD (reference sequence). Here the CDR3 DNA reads TGCGCCAGCAGTCTAGACAGGGGAGTAGGCTACACCTTC. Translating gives CASSLDRGVGYTF.

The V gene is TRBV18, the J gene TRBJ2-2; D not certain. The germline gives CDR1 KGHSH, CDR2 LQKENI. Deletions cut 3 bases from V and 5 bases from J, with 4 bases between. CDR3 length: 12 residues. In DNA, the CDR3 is TGTGCCAGCTCACCCCCGACCGGGGAGCTGTTTTTT. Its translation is CASSPPTGELFF.

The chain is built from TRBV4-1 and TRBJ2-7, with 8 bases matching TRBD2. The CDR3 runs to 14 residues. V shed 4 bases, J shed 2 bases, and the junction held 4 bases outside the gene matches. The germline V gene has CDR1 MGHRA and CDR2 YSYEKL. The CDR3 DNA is TGCGCCAGCAGCCCGCCGGGACTAGCCTACGAGCAGTACTTC. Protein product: CASSPPGLAYEQYF.

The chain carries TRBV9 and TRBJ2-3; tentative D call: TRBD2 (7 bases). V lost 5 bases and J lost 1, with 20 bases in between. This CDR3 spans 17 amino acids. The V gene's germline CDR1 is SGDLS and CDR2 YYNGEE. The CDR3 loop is CASSPGLAGARTDTQYF. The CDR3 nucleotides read TGTGCCAGCAGTCCAGGCCTGGCGGGGGCGCGCACAGATACGCAGTATTTT. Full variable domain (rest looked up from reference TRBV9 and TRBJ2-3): DSGVTQTPKHLITATGQRVTLRCSPRSGDLSVYWYQQSLDQGLQFLIQYYNGEERAKGNILERFSAQQFPDLHSELNLSSLELGDSALYFCASSPGLAGARTDTQYFGPGTRLTVL.

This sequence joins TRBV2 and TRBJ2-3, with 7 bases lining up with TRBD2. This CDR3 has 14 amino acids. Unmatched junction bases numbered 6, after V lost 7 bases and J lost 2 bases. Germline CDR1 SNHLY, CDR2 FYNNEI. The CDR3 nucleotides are TGTGCCAGCAAGGACGGACTAGACACAGATACGCAGTATTTT. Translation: CASKDGLDTDTQYF.

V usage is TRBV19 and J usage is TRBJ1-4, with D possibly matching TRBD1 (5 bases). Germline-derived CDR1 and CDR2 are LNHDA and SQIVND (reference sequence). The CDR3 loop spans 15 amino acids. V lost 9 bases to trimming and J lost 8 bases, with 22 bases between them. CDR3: CASTPLDSQHEKLFF. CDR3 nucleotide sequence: TGTGCCAGCACCCCCCTAGACAGCCAGCACGAAAAACTGTTTTTT.

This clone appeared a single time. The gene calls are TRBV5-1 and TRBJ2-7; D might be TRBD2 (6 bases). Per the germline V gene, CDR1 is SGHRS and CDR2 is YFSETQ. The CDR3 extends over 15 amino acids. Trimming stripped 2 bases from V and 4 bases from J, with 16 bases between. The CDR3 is CASSLTTGGEYEQYF. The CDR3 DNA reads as TGCGCCAGCAGCTTAACAACTGGAGGGGAATACGAGCAGTACTTC.

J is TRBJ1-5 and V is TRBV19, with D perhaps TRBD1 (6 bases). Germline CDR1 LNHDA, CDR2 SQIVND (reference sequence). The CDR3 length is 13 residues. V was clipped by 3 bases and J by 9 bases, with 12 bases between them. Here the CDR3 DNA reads TGTGCCAGTAGTATCGGGGGCGGGGGGCCCCAGCATTTT. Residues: CASSIGGGGPQHF.

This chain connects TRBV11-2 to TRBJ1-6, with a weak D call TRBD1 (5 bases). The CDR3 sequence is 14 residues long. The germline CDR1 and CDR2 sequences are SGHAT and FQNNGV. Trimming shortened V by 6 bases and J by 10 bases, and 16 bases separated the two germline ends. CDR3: CASRTTGSRSPLHF. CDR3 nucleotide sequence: TGTGCCAGCAGAACCACAGGCTCCCGGTCACCCCTCCACTTT.

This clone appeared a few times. CDR3 loop: CASSVEILGSPLHF. For the CDR3, the DNA is TGTGCCAGCAGCGTAGAGATCCTCGGTTCACCCCTCCACTTT. The chain has TRBV9 and TRBJ1-6, with D unclear. Per the germline V gene, CDR1 is SGDLS and CDR2 is YYNGEE. Trimming removed 0 bases at V and 9 bases at J, with 10 bases between. This CDR3 region has 14 residues.

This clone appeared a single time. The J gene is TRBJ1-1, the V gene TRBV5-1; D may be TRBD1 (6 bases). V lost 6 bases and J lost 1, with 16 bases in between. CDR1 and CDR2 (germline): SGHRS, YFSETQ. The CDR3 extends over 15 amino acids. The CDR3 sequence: CASTKLETGNTEAFF. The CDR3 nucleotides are TGCGCCAGCACCAAGCTTGAGACAGGGAACACTGAAGCTTTCTTT.

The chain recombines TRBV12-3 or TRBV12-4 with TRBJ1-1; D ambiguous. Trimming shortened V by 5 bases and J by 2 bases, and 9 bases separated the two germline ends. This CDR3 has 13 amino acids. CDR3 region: CASSAQVNTEAFF. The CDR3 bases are TGTGCCAGCAGTGCCCAGGTAAACACTGAAGCTTTCTTT.

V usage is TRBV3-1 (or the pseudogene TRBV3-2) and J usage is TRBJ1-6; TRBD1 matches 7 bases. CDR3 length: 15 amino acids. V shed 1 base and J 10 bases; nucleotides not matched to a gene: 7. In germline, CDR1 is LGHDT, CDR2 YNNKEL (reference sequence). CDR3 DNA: TGTGCCAGCAGCCAAGCTGCAGGGGGAGAATCACCCCTCCACTTT. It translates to CASSQAAGGESPLHF.

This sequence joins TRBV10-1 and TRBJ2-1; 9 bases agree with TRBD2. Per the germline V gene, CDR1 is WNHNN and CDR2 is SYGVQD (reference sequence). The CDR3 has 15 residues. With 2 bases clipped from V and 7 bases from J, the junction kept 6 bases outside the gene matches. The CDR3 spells CASSEGSGGPNEQFF. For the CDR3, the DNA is TGCGCCAGCAGTGAGGGTAGCGGGGGCCCAAATGAGCAGTTCTTC.

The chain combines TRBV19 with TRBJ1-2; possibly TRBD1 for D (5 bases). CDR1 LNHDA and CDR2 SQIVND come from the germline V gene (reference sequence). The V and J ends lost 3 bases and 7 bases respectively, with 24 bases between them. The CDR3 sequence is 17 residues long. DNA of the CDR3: TGTGCCAGTAGTATCTCCCCCCGGACATCTACCTTCCGTGGCTACACCTTC. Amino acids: CASSISPRTSTFRGYTF.

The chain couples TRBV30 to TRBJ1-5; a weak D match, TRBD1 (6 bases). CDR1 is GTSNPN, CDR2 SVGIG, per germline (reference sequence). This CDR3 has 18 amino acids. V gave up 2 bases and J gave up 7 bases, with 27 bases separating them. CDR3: CAWSHKHSGAAPGQPQHF. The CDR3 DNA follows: TGTGCCTGGAGTCACAAACATTCAGGGGCCGCTCCGGGGCAGCCCCAGCATTTT.

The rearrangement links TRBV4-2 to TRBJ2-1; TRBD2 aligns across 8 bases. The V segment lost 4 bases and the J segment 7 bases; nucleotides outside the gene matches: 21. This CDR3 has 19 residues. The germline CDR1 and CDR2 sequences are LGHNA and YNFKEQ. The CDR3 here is CASSPEGSGGIAGNNEQFF. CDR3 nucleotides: TGTGCCAGCAGCCCCGAAGGGTCGGGGGGGATAGCGGGAAATAATGAGCAGTTCTTC.

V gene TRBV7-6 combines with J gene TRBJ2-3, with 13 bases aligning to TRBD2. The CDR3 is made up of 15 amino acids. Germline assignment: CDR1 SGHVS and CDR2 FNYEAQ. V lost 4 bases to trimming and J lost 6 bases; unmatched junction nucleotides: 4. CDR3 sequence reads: CASSSTSGGRDTQYF. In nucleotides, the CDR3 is TGTGCCAGCAGCTCGACTAGCGGGGGGCGCGATACGCAGTATTTT. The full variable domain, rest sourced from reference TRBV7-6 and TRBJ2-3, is GAGVSQSPRYKVTKRGQDVALRCDPISGHVSLYWYRQALGQGPEFLTYFNYEAQQDKSGLPNDRFSAERPEGSISTLTIQRTEQRDSAMYRCASSSTSGGRDTQYFGPGTRLTVL.

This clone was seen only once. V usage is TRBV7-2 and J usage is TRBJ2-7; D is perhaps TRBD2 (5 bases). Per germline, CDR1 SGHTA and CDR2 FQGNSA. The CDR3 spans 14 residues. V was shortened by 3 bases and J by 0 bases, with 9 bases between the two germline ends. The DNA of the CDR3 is TGTGCCAGCAGCTTTAGCGCCAGCTCCTACGAGCAGTACTTC. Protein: CASSFSASSYEQYF.

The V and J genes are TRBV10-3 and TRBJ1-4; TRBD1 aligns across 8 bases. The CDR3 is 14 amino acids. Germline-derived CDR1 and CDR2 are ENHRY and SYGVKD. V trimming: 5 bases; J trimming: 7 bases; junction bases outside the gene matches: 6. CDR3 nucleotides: TGTGCCATCAGTCAGGACAGGGACGGTGAAAAACTGTTTTTT. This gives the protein CAISQDRDGEKLFF.

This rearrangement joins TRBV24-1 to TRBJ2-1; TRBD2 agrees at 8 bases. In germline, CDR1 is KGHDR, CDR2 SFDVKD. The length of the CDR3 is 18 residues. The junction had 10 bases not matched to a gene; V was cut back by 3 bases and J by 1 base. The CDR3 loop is CATSDESSGRPSYNEQFF. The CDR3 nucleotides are TGTGCCACCAGTGATGAATCTAGCGGGCGCCCGTCCTACAATGAGCAGTTCTTC.

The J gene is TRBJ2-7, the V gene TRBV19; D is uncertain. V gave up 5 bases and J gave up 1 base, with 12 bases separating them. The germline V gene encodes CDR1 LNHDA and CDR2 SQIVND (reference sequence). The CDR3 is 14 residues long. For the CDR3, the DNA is TGTGCCAGTAGTTCGAGAGTAGAGTCCTACGAGCAGTACTTC. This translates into CASSSRVESYEQYF.

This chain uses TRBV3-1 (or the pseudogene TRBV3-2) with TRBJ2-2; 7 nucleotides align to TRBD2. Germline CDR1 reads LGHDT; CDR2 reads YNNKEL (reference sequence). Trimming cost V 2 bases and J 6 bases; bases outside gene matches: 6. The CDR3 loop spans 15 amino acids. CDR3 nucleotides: TGTGCCAGCAGCCAATGGGAGGGGCGCCCCGGGGAGCTGTTTTTT. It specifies CASSQWEGRPGELFF.

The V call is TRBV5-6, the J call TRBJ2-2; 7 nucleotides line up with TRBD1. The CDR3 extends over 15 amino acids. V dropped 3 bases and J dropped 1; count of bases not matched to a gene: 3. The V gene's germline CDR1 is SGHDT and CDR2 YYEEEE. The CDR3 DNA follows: TGTGCCAGCAGCTATCAGGGGGTGAACACCGGGGAGCTGTTTTTT. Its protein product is CASSYQGVNTGELFF. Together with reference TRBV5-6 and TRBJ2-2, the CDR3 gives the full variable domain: DAGVTQSPTHLIKTRGQQVTLRCSPKSGHDTVSWYQQALGQGPQFIFQYYEEEERQRGNFPDRFSGHQFPNYSSELNVNALLLGDSALYLCASSYQGVNTGELFFGEGSRLTVL.

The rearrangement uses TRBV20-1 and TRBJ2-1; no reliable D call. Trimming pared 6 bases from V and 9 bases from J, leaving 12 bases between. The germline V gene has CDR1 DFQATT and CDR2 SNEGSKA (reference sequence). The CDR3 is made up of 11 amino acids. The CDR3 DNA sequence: TGCAGTGCGCGATCCACGATTGAGCAGTTCTTC. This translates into CSARSTIEQFF.

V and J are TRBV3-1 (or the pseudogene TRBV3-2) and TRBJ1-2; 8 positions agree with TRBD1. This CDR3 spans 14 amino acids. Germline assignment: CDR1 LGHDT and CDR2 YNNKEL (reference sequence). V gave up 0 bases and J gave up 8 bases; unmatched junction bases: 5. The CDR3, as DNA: TGTGCCAGCAGCCAAGATCCAGGGGGCGGAGGCTACACCTTC. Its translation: CASSQDPGGGGYTF.

For the CDR3, the DNA is TGCGCCAGCAGCTTTGTAGGGGGCAACACTGAAGCTTTCTTT. This encodes CASSFVGGNTEAFF. This chain uses TRBV5-1 with TRBJ1-1, with 7 nucleotides matching TRBD1. V lost 2 bases and J lost 2; bases outside the gene matches: 3. Germline V CDR1 and CDR2: SGHRS, YFSETQ. This CDR3 is 14 amino acids long.

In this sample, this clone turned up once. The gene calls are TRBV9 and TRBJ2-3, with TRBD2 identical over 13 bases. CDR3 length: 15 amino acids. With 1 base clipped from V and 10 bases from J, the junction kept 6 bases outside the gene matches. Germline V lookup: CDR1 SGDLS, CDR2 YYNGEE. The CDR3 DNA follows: TGTGCCAGCAGCGTAAGCGGGACTAGCGGGACCCCGCAGTATTTT. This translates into CASSVSGTSGTPQYF.